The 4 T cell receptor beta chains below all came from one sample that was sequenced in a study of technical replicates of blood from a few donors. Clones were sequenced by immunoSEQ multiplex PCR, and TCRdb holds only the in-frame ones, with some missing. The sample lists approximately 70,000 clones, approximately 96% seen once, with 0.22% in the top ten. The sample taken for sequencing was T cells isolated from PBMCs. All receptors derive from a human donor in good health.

The CDR3: CATTGLPSGNTIYF. CDR3 DNA sequence: TGTGCCACTACAGGGTTGCCCTCTGGAAACACCATATATTTT. The J gene is TRBJ1-3, the V gene TRBV2; possible D gene TRBD1, 6 bases. This CDR3 is built from 14 residues. CDR1 SNHLY and CDR2 FYNNEI come from the germline V gene. V lost 10 bases to trimming and J lost 0 bases, with 13 bases between them.

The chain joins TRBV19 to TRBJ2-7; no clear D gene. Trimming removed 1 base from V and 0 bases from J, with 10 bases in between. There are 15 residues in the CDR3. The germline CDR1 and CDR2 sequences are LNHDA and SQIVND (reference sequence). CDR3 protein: CASSIVGASSYEQYF. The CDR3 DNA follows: TGTGCCAGTAGTATAGTCGGAGCGAGCTCCTACGAGCAGTACTTC.

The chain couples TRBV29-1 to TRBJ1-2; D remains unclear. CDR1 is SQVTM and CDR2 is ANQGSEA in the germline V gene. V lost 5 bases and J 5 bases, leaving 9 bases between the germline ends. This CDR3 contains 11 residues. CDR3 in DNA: TGCAGCGTTCGGGGATTATATGGCTACACCTTC. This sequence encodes CSVRGLYGYTF.

CDR3 sequence reads: CSVPGEGYTF. The DNA of the CDR3 is TGCAGCGTGCCAGGGGAAGGCTACACCTTC. This chain joins TRBV29-1 and TRBJ1-2; D is perhaps TRBD1 (6 bases). Germline CDR1 reads SQVTM; CDR2 reads ANQGSEA. The CDR3 sequence is 10 residues long. With 6 bases removed from V and 8 bases from J, the gap between germline ends came to 10 bases.